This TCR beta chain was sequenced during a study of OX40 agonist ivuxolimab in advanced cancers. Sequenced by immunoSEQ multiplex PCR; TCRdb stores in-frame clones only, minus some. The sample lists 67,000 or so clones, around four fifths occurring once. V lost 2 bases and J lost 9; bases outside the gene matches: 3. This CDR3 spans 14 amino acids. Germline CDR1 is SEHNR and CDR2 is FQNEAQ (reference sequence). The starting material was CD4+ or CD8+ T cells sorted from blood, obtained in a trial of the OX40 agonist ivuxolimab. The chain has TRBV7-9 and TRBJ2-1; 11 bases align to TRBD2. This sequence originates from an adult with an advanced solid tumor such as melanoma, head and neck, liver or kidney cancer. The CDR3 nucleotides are TGTGCCAGCAGCTTAATCCTAGCGGGGGGTGAGCAGTTCTTC. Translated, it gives CASSLILAGGEQFF.